Listed below are T cell receptor beta chains from one sample, sequenced in a study of blood T cell repertoires in COVID-19. Repertoires were generated with immunoSEQ multiplex PCR, while TCRdb's copy carries only in-frame clones and drops some. The table has under 250,000 clones, roughly four fifths seen once; the top ten hold around 3.1%. The sequenced material came from peripheral blood. The receptors were sampled from a woman aged 25 to 45 who had recovered from COVID-19. Both conserved end residues are part of each CDR3. A D gene is named only where the DNA matches it firmly. Clone size appears in some rows only: once, few, many, or a class for an expanded clone.

clone_size,v_call,j_call,d_call,cdr3_aa,cdr3_nt
-,TRBV7-9,TRBJ1-4,-,CASSLQTGANEKLFF,TGTGCCAGCAGCTTACAGACAGGCGCCAATGAAAAACTGTTTTTT
-,TRBV28,TRBJ1-2,TRBD1,CASSLPGGPNYGYTF,TGTGCCAGCAGTTTGCCAGGGGGCCCTAACTATGGCTACACCTTC
-,TRBV7-9,TRBJ2-3,-,CASSGDFSSTDTQYF,TGTGCCAGCAGCGGGGACTTCTCTAGCACAGATACGCAGTATTTT
-,TRBV6-5,TRBJ1-6,TRBD1,CASSSGQGNSPLHF,TGTGCCAGCAGTTCTGGACAGGGTAATTCACCCCTCCACTTT
few,TRBV7-9,TRBJ1-5,-,CASSLTGEKPQHF,TGTGCCAGCAGCTTGACGGGGGAAAAGCCCCAGCATTTT
-,TRBV28,TRBJ1-5,-,CASSQVVQPQHF,TGTGCCAGCAGCCAGGTTGTTCAGCCCCAGCATTTT
-,TRBV10-3,TRBJ2-5,-,CAISEPLSGTQYF,TGTGCCATCAGTGAGCCTCTATCAGGGACCCAGTACTTC
-,TRBV5-5,TRBJ2-1,-,CASSFRDYNEQFF,TGTGCCAGCAGCTTCCGGGACTACAATGAGCAGTTCTTC
-,TRBV4-1,TRBJ1-2,TRBD1,CASSQVTGGRHYGYTF,TGCGCCAGCAGCCAAGTTACAGGGGGCCGACACTATGGCTACACCTTC
-,TRBV2,TRBJ2-5,-,CASSELQLSAGMEETQYF,TGTGCCAGCAGTGAGCTACAACTCTCGGCGGGAATGGAGGAGACCCAGTACTTC
-,TRBV7-8,TRBJ2-3,TRBD2,CASSLLSLAGTDTQYF,TGTGCCAGCAGCTTGCTTTCCCTAGCGGGAACAGATACGCAGTATTTT
few,TRBV5-1,TRBJ2-7,TRBD1,CASSSDRYSYEQYF,TGCGCCAGCAGCTCGGACAGGTACTCCTACGAGCAGTACTTC
-,TRBV6-1,TRBJ2-3,-,CASSDKTAGTDTQYF,TGTGCCAGCAGTGATAAGACGGCGGGCACAGATACGCAGTATTTT
-,TRBV20-1,TRBJ2-7,TRBD2,CSASLAGSSYEQYF,TGCAGTGCTAGTCTAGCGGGAAGCTCCTACGAGCAGTACTTC
-,TRBV27,TRBJ2-1,TRBD2,CASSLLGLGAGNEQFF,TGTGCCAGCAGTTTATTGGGGCTAGGAGCGGGAAATGAGCAGTTCTTC